This TCR beta chain was sequenced during a study of patients and donors after allogeneic stem cell transplantation. In its sample, this clonotype was seen a few times. TCRdb used MiXCR to reprocess the RT-PCR reads, holding one entry per CDR3 protein. In the table there are over 10,000 distinct CDR3 sequences, approximately 26% of which are singletons. After removal of 3 bases from V and 15 bases from J, the junction contained 9 bases not matched to a gene. Per the germline V gene, CDR1 is LNHDA and CDR2 is SQIVND (reference sequence). The length of the CDR3 is 13 residues. The sequence derives from a human donor who was either an allogeneic HSCT recipient or a stem cell or donor lymphocyte infusion donor (not recorded which). It is not recorded whose cells these are; they may come from a transplant donor. The genes are TRBV19 and TRBJ2-1, with TRBD2 matching 9 bases. Sample: blood, either unsorted or a sorted T cell fraction (not recorded which). This chain's CDR3 is CASSMREGLLRFF. CDR3 in DNA: TGTGCCAGTAGTATGCGGGAGGGCCTCTTGCGGTTCTTC.